This T cell receptor (beta chain) was observed in a study of T cell clonotyping in hematopoietic cell transplantation. General observations from the study: CD4 and CD8 repertoire contributions could not be separated without sorting. Recipient TCR diversity dropped after transplant; expanded clonotypes rose from day 30 to 180. Higher Inverse Simpson Index values in graft donor and pretransplant recipient predicted broader posttransplant TCR diversity.

Note on this clone: Its antigen remains unidentified.

Per germline, CDR1 MGHRA and CDR2 YSYEKL. Trimming left V 4 bases short and J 0 bases short, with 12 bases between. The CDR3 loop spans 15 amino acids. Assay used: immunoSEQ multiplex PCR; TCRdb lists only in-frame clones, some missing. The table shows some 76,000 clones, with 90% to 96% occurring only once. Time point indicated: recipient sample about 28 days before transplant, after cytoreduction. Samples: about 28 days before transplant, then days 30, 100 and 180 after. This TCR came from a woman between 45 and 65 years old with acute myeloid leukemia. Some clones in this sample may be carry-over from other donors' samples. This specimen was peripheral blood mononuclear cells, taken before stem cell transplant. The chain combines TRBV4-1 with TRBJ1-1; D is unclear. CDR3 bases: TGCGCCAGCAGCCCTGCCGGGATTATGAACACTGAAGCTTTCTTT. Its translation: CASSPAGIMNTEAFF.